These 18 T cell receptor beta chains came from one sample sequenced in a study of neurological immune-mediated disorders. A single record per CDR3 protein comes from TCRdb applying MiXCR to the 5' RACE reads. The data hold roughly 47,000 distinct CDR3 sequences, with roughly 4.4% observed a single time. Sequencing was done on a sample of PBMCs. These receptors were taken from an older woman with multiple sclerosis.

In its sample, this clonotype was seen a few times. The V and J genes are TRBV7-2 and TRBJ1-2, with D uncertain. CDR3 length: 14 residues. The V end was cut by 3 bases, the J end by 8 bases, with 16 bases between. Germline-derived CDR1 and CDR2 are SGHTA and FQGNSA. The CDR3 coding sequence is TGTGCCAGCAGCTTCCAAGGGCCCGTGCTAGGCTACACCTTC. The encoded protein is CASSFQGPVLGYTF.

The chain couples TRBV5-6 to TRBJ2-1; D is unclear. Germline lookup yields CDR1 SGHDT and CDR2 YYEEEE. Trimming took off 5 bases at V and 9 bases at J, with 12 bases between the two ends. The CDR3 has 12 residues. CDR3 coding DNA: TGTGCCAGCAGGGTAGTTCCGGGTGAGCAGTTCTTC. This translates into CASRVVPGEQFF.

There are a few counts of this clonotype. V is TRBV5-1 and J is TRBJ2-3; no clear D gene. V lost 0 bases and J 6 bases, leaving 14 bases between the germline ends. CDR1 and CDR2 from the germline V gene are SGHRS and YFSETQ. The CDR3 is made up of 15 amino acids. The CDR3, as DNA: TGCGCCAGCAGCTTGGAAGGTCTATTAGCCGATACGCAGTATTTT. Amino acid sequence: CASSLEGLLADTQYF.

Ten or more counts support this clonotype. The CDR3 DNA reads TGTGCCAGCAGCGTAGAGGCAGGCTCGAACACCGGGGAGCTGTTTTTT. Translation gives CASSVEAGSNTGELFF. This rearrangement joins TRBV9 to TRBJ2-2; D unresolved. V dropped 0 bases and J dropped 0 bases, with 9 bases sitting between them. The CDR3 contains 16 residues. The germline gives CDR1 SGDLS, CDR2 YYNGEE.

This clonotype was counted ten times or more. This chain links TRBV9 with TRBJ1-1, with D uncertain. This CDR3 spans 13 amino acids. CDR1 and CDR2 (germline): SGDLS, YYNGEE. Deletions cut 0 bases from V and 4 bases from J, with 7 bases between. The CDR3 DNA reads TGTGCCAGCAGCGTAGTCGTGGGCACTGAAGCTTTCTTT. As protein: CASSVVVGTEAFF.

This clonotype was found many times. The rearrangement links TRBV5-1 to TRBJ2-3; 11 nucleotides line up with TRBD2. Germline assignment: CDR1 SGHRS and CDR2 YFSETQ. Unmatched junction bases numbered 11, after V lost 4 bases and J lost 4 bases. The CDR3 totals 17 residues. CDR3 in DNA: TGCGCCAGCAGCAACCCAGCTAGCGGGAGGTTTGCAGATACGCAGTATTTT. Residues: CASSNPASGRFADTQYF.

This clonotype was seen at least ten times. This chain links TRBV7-3 with TRBJ1-1; TRBD1 agrees at 8 bases. With 6 bases clipped from V and 3 bases from J, the junction kept 3 bases outside the gene matches. Germline-derived CDR1 and CDR2 are SGHTA and FQGTGA. The length of the CDR3 is 13 residues. The CDR3 sequence is CASRPTGDTEAFF. CDR3 coding DNA: TGTGCCAGCAGGCCGACAGGGGACACTGAAGCTTTCTTT.

This clonotype was seen repeatedly, ten times or more. This rearrangement joins TRBV20-1 to TRBJ2-1; 11 bases align to TRBD1. CDR3 size: 14 residues. Germline CDR1 DFQATT, CDR2 SNEGSKA (reference sequence). V lost 2 bases, J lost 7 bases, and 4 bases stayed unmatched. CDR3 loop: CSARRDRGENEQFF. In DNA, the CDR3 is TGCAGTGCTAGACGGGACAGGGGGGAGAATGAGCAGTTCTTC.

This clonotype occurred many times. The chain recombines TRBV9 with TRBJ1-6; D is perhaps TRBD1 (5 bases). The CDR3 is made up of 12 amino acids. Germline-derived CDR1 and CDR2 are SGDLS and YYNGEE. V lost 3 bases, J lost 11 bases, and 9 bases lay in between. The CDR3 DNA is TGTGCCAGCAGCGGAGAGGGGCCACCCCTCCACTTT. Protein sequence: CASSGEGPPLHF.

The table lists this clonotype with many counts. The rearrangement uses TRBV28 and TRBJ2-2, with 15 positions matching TRBD2. The germline V gene encodes CDR1 MDHEN and CDR2 SYDVKM. This CDR3 is built from 20 residues. V was pared by 5 bases and J by 3 bases, with 13 bases of the junction left unmatched. CDR3 bases: TGTGCCAGCAGTCCCTCCCTAGGACTAGCGGGGGGGCCGCACACCGGGGAGCTGTTTTTT. Translated: CASSPSLGLAGGPHTGELFF. Full variable domain (outside the CDR3, taken from reference TRBV28 and TRBJ2-2): DVKVTQSSRYLVKRTGEKVFLECVQDMDHENMFWYRQDPGLGLRLIYFSYDVKMKEKGDIPEGYSVSREKKERFSLILESASTNQTSMYLCASSPSLGLAGGPHTGELFFGEGSRLTVL.

This clonotype was observed once. The V gene is TRBV2, the J gene TRBJ2-1; 12 nucleotides agree with TRBD2. The length of the CDR3 is 17 residues. The germline gives CDR1 SNHLY, CDR2 FYNNEI. The J segment lost 8 bases and the V segment lost 6 bases, leaving 14 bases of the junction unmatched. The CDR3 DNA follows: TGTGCCAGCAGCCTCTCCCCTAGCGGGGGGGTCGTCCATGAGCAGTTCTTC. Its protein is CASSLSPSGGVVHEQFF.

This clonotype was seen ten or more times. The CDR3, as DNA: TGTGCCAGCACTCACAGGACTAGCGGGACCTACAATGAGCAGTTCTTC. Translation gives CASTHRTSGTYNEQFF. This sequence joins TRBV6-6 and TRBJ2-1, with TRBD2 identical over 12 bases. Germline CDR1 MNHNY, CDR2 SVGAGI (reference sequence). This CDR3 region has 16 residues. The ends lost 7 bases at V and 2 bases at J; junction bases unmatched: 6.

In this sample, this clonotype turned up many times. The chain uses TRBV20-1 and TRBJ1-5, with D possibly being TRBD1 (5 bases). There are 14 residues in the CDR3. Germline CDR1 is DFQATT and CDR2 is SNEGSKA (reference sequence). Trimming pared 0 bases from V and 2 bases from J, leaving 8 bases between. CDR3 sequence: CSARDPGGNQPQHF. The DNA of the CDR3 is TGCAGTGCTAGAGATCCGGGGGGCAATCAGCCCCAGCATTTT.

At least ten counts were recorded for this clonotype. The rearrangement joins TRBV12-3 or TRBV12-4 to TRBJ2-4; perhaps TRBD2 as D (7 bases). V was clipped by 5 bases and J by 1 base, with 15 bases between them. CDR3 length: 16 amino acids. The CDR3 DNA is TGTGCCAGCAGTCTCAGGGGAGGGGGGGCCAAAAACATTCAGTACTTC. Amino acids: CASSLRGGGAKNIQYF.

Ten or more counts support this clonotype. The chain couples TRBV7-9 to TRBJ1-1; 7 positions agree with TRBD1. Germline loops: CDR1 SEHNR, CDR2 FQNEAQ (reference sequence). The CDR3 runs 14 residues. Trimming cost V 3 bases and J 1 base; bases outside gene matches: 2. The CDR3 coding sequence is TGTGCCAGCAGCTTCCGGGACAGGAACACTGAAGCTTTCTTT. It codes for CASSFRDRNTEAFF.

The chain couples TRBV7-2 to TRBJ2-2; D remains ambiguous. V was shortened by 2 bases and J by 4 bases, with 11 bases between the two germline ends. Germline V gene sequence: CDR1 SGHTA, CDR2 FQGNSA. CDR3 size: 15 residues. CDR3 in amino acids: CASSLWAAGTGELFF. In DNA, the CDR3 is TGTGCCAGCAGCTTATGGGCGGCCGGCACCGGGGAGCTGTTTTTT.

The table lists this clonotype with many counts. The chain recombines TRBV5-1 with TRBJ2-6, with D perhaps matching TRBD2 (5 bases). The V end was cut by 0 bases, the J end by 10 bases, with 5 bases between. This CDR3 is built from 12 residues. CDR1 and CDR2 from the germline V gene are SGHRS and YFSETQ. The CDR3 sequence is CASSLAGNVLTF. In nucleotides, the CDR3 is TGCGCCAGCAGCTTGGCGGGGAACGTCCTGACTTTC.

Ten or more counts support this clonotype. The chain carries TRBV20-1 and TRBJ2-7; D might be TRBD1 or TRBD2, each matching 6 bases. V lost 4 bases to trimming and J lost 0 bases, with 19 bases between them. Germline V gene lookup returns CDR1 DFQATT and CDR2 SNEGSKA (reference sequence). This CDR3 has 16 amino acids. This CDR3 is CSANPGAGGPSYEQYF. The DNA of the CDR3 is TGCAGTGCTAACCCCGGGGCCGGGGGCCCCTCCTACGAGCAGTACTTC.